The present entry profiles one T cell receptor (beta chain) with its context. The antigen it binds to is not known. Within one base of it there is no much larger clone, and no base qualities were kept. Reading the germline V gene (reference sequence) gives CDR1 LNHDA and CDR2 SQIVND. For this chain, trimming is 3 bases at the V end and 3 bases at the J end, and the number of junction bases without a gene match is 10. The CDR3, cysteine through phenylalanine, is 16 amino acids long. Of all the DNA, just the CDR3 is kept, 48 bases in frame from base 1. The method behind the library was the immunoSEQ multiplex PCR assay. The clones in this table, taken by TCRdb from immuneACCESS, are in-frame only. Not every clone is retained; where verified, under half of the shortfall comes from an unresolved V gene, and the cause of the rest is unknown. Across this sample there are 55,000 to 85,000 clones, with over 85% seen only once. The top ten clonotypes cover about 1.2% of the sample.

The data belong to a study of T cell changes during pregnancy in multiple sclerosis (dated by TCRdb to the late 2010s). At the level of the whole study: The study examined how the T cell repertoire changed over the course of pregnancy in women with multiple sclerosis.

Rearrangement joined TRBV19 to TRBJ2-7; 8 nucleotides in the junction match TRBD2. Sequenced here: peripheral blood, sampled in the third trimester of pregnancy. The TCR comes from a female donor with multiple sclerosis, enrolled in a pregnancy study. Read as DNA, the sequence is TGTGCCAGTAGTATCACTAGCGGAGGAGGGGGCTACGAGCAGTACTTC. Its amino acids are CASSITSGGGGYEQYF.